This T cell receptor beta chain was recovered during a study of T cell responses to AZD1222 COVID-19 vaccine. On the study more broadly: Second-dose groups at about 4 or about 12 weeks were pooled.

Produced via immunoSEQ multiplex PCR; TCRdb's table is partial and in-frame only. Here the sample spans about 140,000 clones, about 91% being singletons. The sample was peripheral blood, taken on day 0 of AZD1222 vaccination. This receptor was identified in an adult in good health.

Here the CDR3 reads CASSLYLGDRVNTEAFF. The CDR3 DNA follows: TGTGCCAGCAGCCTATACCTTGGGGACCGCGTTAACACTGAAGCTTTCTTT. This rearrangement joins TRBV13 to TRBJ1-1; tentative D call: TRBD1 (5 bases). Trimming took 5 bases from V and 2 from J, leaving 21 bases between them. This CDR3 has 17 amino acids. The germline CDR1 and CDR2 sequences are PRHDT and FYEKMQ (reference sequence).